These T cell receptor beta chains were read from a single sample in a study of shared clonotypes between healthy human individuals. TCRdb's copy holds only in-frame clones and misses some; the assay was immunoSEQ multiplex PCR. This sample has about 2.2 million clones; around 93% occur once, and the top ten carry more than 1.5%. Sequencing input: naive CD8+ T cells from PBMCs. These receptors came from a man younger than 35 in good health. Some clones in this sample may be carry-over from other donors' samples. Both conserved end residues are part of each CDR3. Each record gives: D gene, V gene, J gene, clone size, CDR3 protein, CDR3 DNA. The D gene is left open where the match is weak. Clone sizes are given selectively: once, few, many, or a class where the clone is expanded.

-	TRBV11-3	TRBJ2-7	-	CASSSGHEGIYEQYF	TGTGCCAGCAGCTCCGGACATGAAGGAATCTACGAGCAGTACTTC
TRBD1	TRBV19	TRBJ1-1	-	CASSYGTEHTEAFF	TGTGCCAGTAGTTACGGGACAGAGCACACTGAAGCTTTCTTT
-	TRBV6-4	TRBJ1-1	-	CASSPGGNTEAFF	TGTGCCAGCAGTCCGGGCGGGAACACTGAAGCTTTCTTT
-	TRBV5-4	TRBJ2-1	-	CASSLKRETNNEQFF	TGTGCCAGCAGCTTGAAGAGGGAGACCAACAATGAGCAGTTCTTC
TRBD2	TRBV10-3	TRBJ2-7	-	CAISAGTSYEQYF	TGTGCCATCAGTGCCGGGACTAGCTACGAGCAGTACTTC
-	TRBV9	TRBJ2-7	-	CASSPRVGRSYEQYF	TGTGCCAGCAGCCCCCGGGTGGGCAGAAGCTACGAGCAGTACTTC
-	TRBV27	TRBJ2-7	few	CASSLGPSYEQYF	TGTGCCAGCAGTTTGGGGCCCTCCTACGAGCAGTACTTC
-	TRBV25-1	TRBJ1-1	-	CASSESGAEAFF	TGTGCCAGCAGTGAATCGGGGGCTGAAGCTTTCTTT
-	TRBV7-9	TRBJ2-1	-	CASSADSWIVSYNEQFF	TGTGCCAGCAGCGCCGATAGTTGGATCGTTTCCTACAATGAGCAGTTCTTC
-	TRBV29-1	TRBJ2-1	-	CSVEVSRGEQFF	TGCAGCGTTGAGGTCAGCCGGGGTGAGCAGTTCTTC
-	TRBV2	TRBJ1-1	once	CASTLQLNTEAFF	TGTGCCAGCACACTACAGTTGAACACTGAAGCTTTCTTT
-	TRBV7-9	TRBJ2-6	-	CASSRTDSGANVLTF	TGTGCCAGCAGCCGCACGGACTCTGGGGCCAACGTCCTGACTTTC
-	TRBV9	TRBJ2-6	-	CASSGDSSGANVLTF	TGTGCCAGCAGCGGCGACAGCTCTGGGGCCAACGTCCTGACTTTC
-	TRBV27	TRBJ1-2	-	CASGSLGYGYTF	TGTGCCAGCGGAAGCCTTGGCTATGGCTACACCTTC
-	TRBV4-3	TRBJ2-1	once	CASSQERRNEQFF	TGCGCCAGCAGCCAAGAGAGGAGGAATGAGCAGTTCTTC
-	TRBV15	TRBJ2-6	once	CATSRDWGGTSGANVLTF	TGTGCCACCAGCAGAGATTGGGGGGGCACCTCTGGGGCCAACGTCCTGACTTTC
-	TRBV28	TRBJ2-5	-	CASTLPGLGETQYF	TGTGCCAGCACCCTCCCCGGGTTAGGAGAGACCCAGTACTTC
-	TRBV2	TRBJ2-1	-	CASSEGSSPYNEQFF	TGTGCCAGCAGTGAAGGGTCTAGCCCCTACAATGAGCAGTTCTTC
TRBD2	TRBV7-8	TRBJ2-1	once	CASSPLLTSVNEQFF	TGTGCCAGCAGCCCCCTTCTGACTAGCGTAAATGAGCAGTTCTTC
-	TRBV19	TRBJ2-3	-	CASSVRGPPGDTQYF	TGTGCCAGTAGTGTAAGGGGTCCCCCGGGGGATACGCAGTATTTT
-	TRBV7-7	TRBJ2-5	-	CASSLVAGGETQYF	TGTGCCAGCAGCTTAGTGGCGGGCGGTGAGACCCAGTACTTC
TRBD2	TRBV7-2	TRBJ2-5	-	CASRSREVNQETQYF	TGTGCCAGCAGGTCCCGGGAGGTGAACCAAGAGACCCAGTACTTC
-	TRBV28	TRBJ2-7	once	CASSPLRPYEQYF	TGTGCCAGCAGTCCCCTCCGGCCCTACGAGCAGTACTTC
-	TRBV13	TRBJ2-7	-	CASSFAGLLSYEQYF	TGTGCCAGCAGCTTCGCCGGTCTCCTCTCCTACGAGCAGTACTTC
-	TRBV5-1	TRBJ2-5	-	CASRPQMQETQYF	TGCGCCAGCAGACCACAAATGCAAGAGACCCAGTACTTC
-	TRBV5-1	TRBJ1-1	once	CASSVEQGSGNTEAFF	TGCGCCAGCAGCGTCGAACAGGGCTCGGGGAACACTGAAGCTTTCTTT
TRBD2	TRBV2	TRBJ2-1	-	CASSEPGLAGVVEQFF	TGTGCCAGCAGCGAACCGGGACTAGCGGGAGTGGTTGAGCAGTTCTTC
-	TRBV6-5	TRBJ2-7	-	CASSYGGPAYEQYF	TGTGCCAGCAGTTACGGGGGGCCGGCCTACGAGCAGTACTTC
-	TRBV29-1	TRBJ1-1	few	CSVEGGTEAFF	TGCAGCGTCGAGGGTGGCACTGAAGCTTTCTTT
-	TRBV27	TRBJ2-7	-	CASSSRQVLSYEQYF	TGTGCCAGCAGTTCACGACAGGTACTCTCCTACGAGCAGTACTTC
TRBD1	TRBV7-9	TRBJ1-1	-	CASSPGTAAGNTEAFF	TGTGCCAGCAGCCCAGGGACAGCGGCGGGGAACACTGAAGCTTTCTTT
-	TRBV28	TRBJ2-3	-	CATDSPSTDTQYF	TGTGCCACGGACAGCCCCAGCACAGATACGCAGTATTTT
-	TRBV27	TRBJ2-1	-	CASSPARAYNEQFF	TGTGCCAGCAGCCCAGCAAGGGCATACAATGAGCAGTTCTTC
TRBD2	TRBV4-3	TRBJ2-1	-	CASSPLADPYNEQFF	TGCGCCAGCAGCCCCCTAGCGGACCCCTACAATGAGCAGTTCTTC
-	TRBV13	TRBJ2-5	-	CASSLGVVQTQYF	TGTGCCAGCAGCTTAGGGGTGGTTCAGACCCAGTACTTC
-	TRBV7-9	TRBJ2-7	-	CASSDGAYEQYF	TGTGCCAGCAGCGACGGTGCCTACGAGCAGTACTTC
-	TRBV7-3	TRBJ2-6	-	CASSPVRGPGANVLTF	TGTGCCAGCAGCCCAGTTCGTGGGCCTGGGGCCAACGTCCTGACTTTC
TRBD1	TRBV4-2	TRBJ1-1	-	CASRARGRNTEAFF	TGTGCCAGCAGGGCCAGGGGGCGCAACACTGAAGCTTTCTTT
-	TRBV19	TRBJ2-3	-	CATTTGGDTQYF	TGTGCCACCACTACTGGCGGAGATACGCAGTATTTT
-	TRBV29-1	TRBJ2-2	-	CSVDLGTGELFF	TGCAGCGTTGATCTCGGGACAGGGGAGCTGTTTTTT
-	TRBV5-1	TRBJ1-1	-	CASSPYDRVSTEAFF	TGCGCCAGCAGCCCATATGACAGAGTGAGCACTGAAGCTTTCTTT
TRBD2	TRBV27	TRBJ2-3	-	CASSYSGRWRDTQYF	TGTGCCAGCAGTTATAGCGGGAGATGGCGAGATACGCAGTATTTT
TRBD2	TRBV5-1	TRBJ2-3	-	CASSLDPLLASGTRSADTQYF	TGCGCCAGCAGCTTGGATCCCCTGCTTGCTAGCGGGACAAGGTCGGCAGATACGCAGTATTTT
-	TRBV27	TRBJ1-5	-	CASRAGSLANQPQHF	TGTGCCAGCAGGGCCGGGTCCTTAGCAAATCAGCCCCAGCATTTT
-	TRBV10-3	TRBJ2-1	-	CAIYRDSYNEQFF	TGTGCCATATACCGGGACTCTTACAATGAGCAGTTCTTC
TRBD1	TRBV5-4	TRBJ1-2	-	CASSPDRDYGYTF	TGTGCCAGCAGCCCTGACAGGGACTATGGCTACACCTTC
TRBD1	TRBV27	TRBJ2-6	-	CASSFRDRRNVLTF	TGTGCCAGCAGTTTTAGGGACAGGCGAAACGTCCTGACTTTC
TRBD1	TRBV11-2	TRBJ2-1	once	CASSSRYGTGFGEQFF	TGTGCCAGCAGCTCCCGTTATGGGACAGGGTTCGGAGAGCAGTTCTTC
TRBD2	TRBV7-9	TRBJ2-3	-	CASSTGVLAGADTQYF	TGTGCCAGCAGCACGGGTGTACTCGCGGGGGCAGATACGCAGTATTTT
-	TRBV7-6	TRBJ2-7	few	CASSFPPQGYVEQYF	TGTGCCAGCAGCTTCCCGCCACAGGGATACGTGGAGCAGTACTTC
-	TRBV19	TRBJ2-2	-	CASSPRAYTGELFF	TGTGCCAGTAGTCCGAGGGCCTACACCGGGGAGCTGTTTTTT
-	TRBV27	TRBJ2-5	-	CASSPDWGETQYF	TGTGCCAGCAGTCCGGACTGGGGAGAGACCCAGTACTTC
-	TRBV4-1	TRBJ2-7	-	CASSQVRVGITYEQYF	TGTGCCAGCAGCCAAGTACGGGTCGGGATTACTTACGAGCAGTACTTC
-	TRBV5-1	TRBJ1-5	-	CASSLDVGQPQHF	TGCGCCAGCAGCTTGGATGTCGGGCAGCCCCAGCATTTT
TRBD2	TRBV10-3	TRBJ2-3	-	CAISGGLAGADTQYF	TGTGCCATCAGTGGCGGACTAGCGGGAGCGGATACGCAGTATTTT